This TCR beta chain was identified in a study of cytomegalovirus exposure and HLA in healthy donors. Study conclusions and caveats: Presence/absence analyses rested on an assumption that sequencing depth was roughly uniform across donors. HLA alleles were associated with some 16,000 TCR beta sequences in a later analysis at 0.05 false discovery rate. TCR beta V segments were, for the most part, productive about 87% or about 30% of the time in an earlier analysis.

Trimming shortened V by 0 bases and J by 4 bases, and 13 bases separated the two germline ends. The CDR3 spans 15 residues. Germline values: CDR1 GTSNPN, CDR2 SVGIG (reference sequence). In regard to this clone: Its matching antigen is unknown.

13 Jbeta primers and 60 Vbeta primers were used for the PCR. Original processing notes: The count from a later analysis was 70 million to 85 million unique TCR beta chains, 9 million to 12 million of them shared. Assay used: immunoSEQ multiplex PCR; TCRdb lists only in-frame clones, some missing. V, J and clone size derive from that table, while D and trimming were established from the DNA sequence. Of tens of thousands of clones listed, over 65% are singletons. Input material: PBMCs. The TCR sequence derives from a man in his forties in good health and CMV-seronegative. V usage is TRBV30 and J usage is TRBJ2-1; D possibly corresponds to TRBD2 (7 bases). CDR3 amino acids: CAWSVRGGGYNEQFF. CDR3 coding DNA: TGTGCCTGGAGTGTACGAGGGGGGGGGTACAATGAGCAGTTCTTC.